The 6 T cell receptor beta chains in this list originate from one sample, sequenced in a study of cytomegalovirus exposure and HLA in healthy donors. Clones were sequenced by immunoSEQ multiplex PCR, and TCRdb holds only the in-frame ones, with some missing. The sample has fewer than 120,000 clones; roughly 90% are singletons. The specimen sequenced was PBMCs. The receptor set was obtained from a woman aged 30 to 39 in good health and CMV-seropositive.

The chain joins TRBV28 to TRBJ2-7; D perhaps matches TRBD1 (7 bases). V shed 8 bases and J shed 6 bases, with 14 bases lying between them. The germline gives CDR1 MDHEN, CDR2 SYDVKM. This CDR3 spans 12 amino acids. DNA of the CDR3: TGTGCCAGCTCCCAGGGGGGAGGCGAGCAGTACTTC. Protein: CASSQGGGEQYF.

The chain recombines TRBV28 with TRBJ2-7, with TRBD1 identical over 8 bases. Trimming cost V 6 bases and J 2 bases; bases outside gene matches: 6. Germline CDR1 and CDR2: MDHEN and SYDVKM. The CDR3 runs 14 residues. The CDR3 DNA reads TGTGCCAGCAGCCGACAGGGGACCGCCTACGAGCAGTACTTC. It yields the protein CASSRQGTAYEQYF. Drawing the rest from reference TRBV28 and TRBJ2-7, the complete variable domain is DVKVTQSSRYLVKRTGEKVFLECVQDMDHENMFWYRQDPGLGLRLIYFSYDVKMKEKGDIPEGYSVSREKKERFSLILESASTNQTSMYLCASSRQGTAYEQYFGPGTRLTVT.

The chain carries TRBV6-6 and TRBJ2-5; 11 bases align to TRBD2. Per germline, CDR1 MNHNY and CDR2 SVGAGI (reference sequence). V lost 5 bases to trimming and J lost 1 base; unmatched junction nucleotides: 6. The CDR3 is made up of 16 amino acids. The CDR3: CASSPRTSGPQETQYF. The CDR3 nucleotides read TGTGCCAGCAGTCCAAGGACTAGCGGGCCCCAAGAGACCCAGTACTTC.

The V gene is TRBV19, the J gene TRBJ2-1, with 10 bases fitting TRBD1. Germline V gene sequence: CDR1 LNHDA, CDR2 SQIVND (reference sequence). The J segment lost 7 bases and the V segment lost 6 bases, leaving 9 bases of the junction unmatched. The CDR3 covers 15 residues. CDR3 protein: CASRRPGQGTNEQFF. The CDR3 DNA reads TGTGCCAGTAGGCGGCCGGGACAGGGGACAAATGAGCAGTTCTTC.

The J gene is TRBJ2-3, the V gene TRBV11-2; no definite D call. CDR3 length: 14 residues. The V gene's germline CDR1 is SGHAT and CDR2 FQNNGV. V was clipped by 7 bases and J by 0 bases, with 11 bases between them. The CDR3 sequence is CASTPLTSTDTQYF. The CDR3 nucleotides read TGTGCCAGCACCCCATTAACTAGCACAGATACGCAGTATTTT.

The chain joins TRBV28 to TRBJ2-1; D gene unclear. The V end was cut by 6 bases, the J end by 9 bases, with 6 bases between. This CDR3 has 10 residues. Germline V gives CDR1 MDHEN, CDR2 SYDVKM. The CDR3 nucleotides read TGTGCCAGCAGCCAGTTTGAGCAGTTCTTC. Amino acids: CASSQFEQFF.